The clone carrying this T cell receptor beta chain was counted a few times. Its specificity is not known. The PCR used 60 Vbeta and 13 Jbeta primers. The data were produced by immunoSEQ multiplex PCR, yet TCRdb's version contains in-frame clones alone and is incomplete. The profile shows 200,000 to 250,000 clones, 70% to 85% of them singletons. The data were obtained in a study of cytomegalovirus exposure and HLA in healthy donors. The germline CDR1 and CDR2 sequences are MNHEY and SVGAGI. V gave up 0 bases and J gave up 3 bases; unmatched junction bases: 1. The CDR3 is made up of 15 amino acids. Findings and caveats of the study: Presence/absence analyses assumed roughly uniform sequencing depth across donors, which may not hold. HLA restriction was apparent for most CMV-associated TCR beta chains in a later analysis.

The sequence was obtained from a girl aged 2 to 9 in good health and CMV-seronegative. The rearrangement links TRBV6-5 to TRBJ2-7, with 11 bases that match TRBD1. Sequenced sample: PBMCs. CDR3 sequence: CASSYSGTGGYEQYF. The DNA for the CDR3 is TGTGCCAGCAGTTACTCGGGGACAGGGGGCTACGAGCAGTACTTC.